What follows are 21 T cell receptor beta chains derived from one specimen sequenced in a study of early T cells in non-severe SARS-CoV-2 infection (dated by TCRdb to about 2021). The method behind the library was 5' RACE. The data were produced on a NextSeq 500. Using fastp at Q25 and MiXCR, TCRdb reprocessed the public reads and kept productive beta chains. Each entry is one CDR3 protein sequence, shown with its most common DNA and genes. The sample records about 52,000 distinct CDR3 sequences, 8% to 10% of which are singletons. Roughly 4.2% of the sample is in the top ten clones. The sample was whole blood. Receptors originate from an adult who was a healthcare worker with PCR-confirmed SARS-CoV-2 infection or an uninfected control (not recorded which).

This clonotype occurred a few times. The chain is built from TRBV7-8 and TRBJ2-1; 8 bases line up with TRBD2. CDR3 length: 15 residues. Unmatched junction bases numbered 10, after V lost 5 bases and J lost 7 bases. Looked up from germline, CDR1 is SGHVS and CDR2 is FQNEAQ. CDR3 amino acids: CASSRAPGTRNEQFF. As DNA, the CDR3 is TGTGCCAGCAGCCGCGCGCCCGGGACTAGGAATGAGCAGTTCTTC.

The chain uses TRBV12-3 or TRBV12-4 and TRBJ1-4, with 8 bases fitting TRBD1. Trimming at V came to 5 bases and at J to 3 bases, leaving 5 bases not matched to a gene. The CDR3 sequence is 15 residues long. The CDR3 region is CASSPGTGPNEKLFF. Written as DNA, the CDR3 is TGTGCCAGCAGTCCCGGGACAGGCCCTAATGAAAAACTGTTTTTT.

This clonotype has only a few counts. The V and J genes are TRBV20-1 and TRBJ2-3; no clear D gene. The germline CDR1 and CDR2 sequences are DFQATT and SNEGSKA (reference sequence). CDR3 length: 15 amino acids. The ends were cut back, 0 bases at V and 5 bases at J, with 15 bases in the middle. CDR3 coding DNA: TGCAGTGCTAGAGAACGAAGGGCGGTCGGAGATACGCAGTATTTT. It is translated as CSARERRAVGDTQYF.

This chain connects TRBV6-5 to TRBJ2-6; D is unresolved. In germline, CDR1 is MNHEY, CDR2 SVGAGI. The CDR3 length is 14 residues. The V end lost 5 bases, the J end lost 1 base, and 6 bases lay between the germline ends. The CDR3 nucleotides read TGTGCCAGCAGTCCCTTATCTGGGGCCAACGTCCTGACTTTC. It codes for CASSPLSGANVLTF.

There are a few counts of this clonotype. The chain combines TRBV12-3 or TRBV12-4 with TRBJ2-1; 8 bases match TRBD2. The CDR3 length is 16 residues. V shed 4 bases and J 9 bases; nucleotides not matched to a gene: 14. CDR3 coding DNA: TGTGCCAGCAGTTCCCTAGGGAGCGGGAGAATTAGTGAGCAGTTCTTC. Translating it yields CASSSLGSGRISEQFF.

This clonotype was counted a few times. The chain joins TRBV11-2 to TRBJ2-3; 7 bases map to TRBD2. The junction had 17 bases not matched to a gene; V was cut back by 5 bases and J by 6 bases. The CDR3 has 17 residues. The germline V gene encodes CDR1 SGHAT and CDR2 FQNNGV. The DNA for the CDR3 is TGTGCCAGCAGCGTCCGACTAGTGCCAGCGGGACTGGATACGCAGTATTTT. It codes for CASSVRLVPAGLDTQYF.

The sample holds a few counts of this clonotype. This chain joins TRBV12-3 or TRBV12-4 and TRBJ2-2; D not resolved. This CDR3 spans 15 amino acids. The V end lost 2 bases, the J end lost 0 bases, and 7 bases lay between the germline ends. In DNA, the CDR3 is TGTGCCAGCAGTTTAAGTGTTACGAACACCGGGGAGCTGTTTTTT. Encoded protein: CASSLSVTNTGELFF.

This clonotype occurred many times. The chain recombines TRBV28 with TRBJ2-1; 7 positions match TRBD2. Germline V gives CDR1 MDHEN, CDR2 SYDVKM. Unmatched junction bases numbered 15, after V lost 6 bases and J lost 7 bases. This CDR3 contains 16 residues. The chain's CDR3 is CASSRLLAVQKNEQFF. The CDR3 nucleotides are TGTGCCAGCAGCCGGCTCCTAGCGGTACAAAAAAATGAGCAGTTCTTC.

V gene TRBV20-1 combines with J gene TRBJ1-3; D ambiguous. V lost 1 base and J 2 bases, leaving 9 bases between the germline ends. Germline-derived CDR1 and CDR2 are DFQATT and SNEGSKA (reference sequence). The CDR3 covers 14 residues. CDR3 sequence: CSARGPETGNTIYF. DNA of the CDR3: TGCAGTGCTAGAGGGCCGGAGACTGGAAACACCATATATTTT.

The chain carries TRBV6-2 or TRBV6-3 and TRBJ2-1; D is uncertain. The ends were cut back, 2 bases at V and 0 bases at J, with 5 bases in the middle. The CDR3 totals 14 residues. The germline V gene has CDR1 MNHEY and CDR2 SVGEGT. The DNA of the CDR3 is TGTGCCAGCAGTTACATCAGCTCCTACAATGAGCAGTTCTTC. It codes for CASSYISSYNEQFF.

This clonotype has more than one count but fewer than ten. This CDR3 is CSVGWTDHYEQYF. The DNA for the CDR3 is TGCAGCGTTGGTTGGACAGATCACTACGAGCAGTACTTC. The chain recombines TRBV29-1 with TRBJ2-7; a weak D match, TRBD1 (6 bases). This CDR3 contains 13 residues. V lost 4 bases, J lost 3 bases, and 13 bases lay in between. Germline assignment: CDR1 SQVTM and CDR2 ANQGSEA.

This sequence joins TRBV27 and TRBJ2-1; D gene unclear. This CDR3 contains 14 residues. Germline V gene sequence: CDR1 MNHEY, CDR2 SMNVEV (reference sequence). With 5 bases removed from V and 6 bases from J, the gap between germline ends came to 14 bases. CDR3 nucleotide sequence: TGTGCCAGCAGTCCCGGAACCGGCCGCAATGAGCAGTTCTTC. This translates into CASSPGTGRNEQFF.

This clonotype came up a few times. This sequence joins TRBV5-4 and TRBJ2-7; 9 positions agree with TRBD1. CDR1 and CDR2 from the germline V gene are SGHNT and YYREEE (reference sequence). This CDR3 is built from 14 residues. After removal of 4 bases from V and 6 bases from J, the junction contained 8 bases not matched to a gene. CDR3 sequence reads: CASSPGTGIIEQYF. The CDR3 DNA is TGTGCCAGCAGCCCAGGGACAGGGATAATCGAGCAGTACTTC.

This clonotype was counted between two and nine times. The genes are TRBV2 and TRBJ2-7; D is uncertain. Germline V gene data show CDR1 as SNHLY and CDR2 as FYNNEI. The CDR3 has 15 residues. V lost 6 bases, J lost 0 bases, and 15 bases lay in between. For the CDR3, the DNA is TGTGCCAGCAGCGCAACTACAGAAAGCTCCTACGAGCAGTACTTC. Its translation is CASSATTESSYEQYF.

This clonotype was seen more than once but under ten times. The rearrangement uses TRBV7-8 and TRBJ1-2; 12 nucleotides match TRBD1. Looked up from germline, CDR1 is SGHVS and CDR2 is FQNEAQ. This CDR3 comprises 14 residues. V gave up 5 bases and J gave up 8 bases; unmatched junction bases: 6. CDR3 nucleotide sequence: TGTGCCAGCAGCATGGGACAGGGGGCGCAAGGCTACACCTTC. Translating gives CASSMGQGAQGYTF.

This clonotype was seen repeatedly, ten times or more. The rearrangement links TRBV14 to TRBJ2-7, with 8 bases aligning to TRBD1. The CDR3 loop spans 16 amino acids. In germline, CDR1 is SGHDN, CDR2 FVKESK. With V trimmed by 0 bases and J by 3 bases, 7 bases remained unmatched. The CDR3 nucleotides read TGTGCCAGCAGCCAAGATGGGGGGACAGGATTCTACGAGCAGTACTTC. Amino acids: CASSQDGGTGFYEQYF. The full variable domain, its missing parts supplied by reference TRBV14 and TRBJ2-7, is EAGVTQFPSHSVIEKGQTVTLRCDPISGHDNLYWYRRVMGKEIKFLLHFVKESKQDESGMPNNRFLAERTGGTYSTLKVQPAELEDSGVYFCASSQDGGTGFYEQYFGPGTRLTVT.

This clonotype was observed a few times. The chain recombines TRBV27 with TRBJ2-7, with D tentatively TRBD1 (6 bases). Germline assignment: CDR1 MNHEY and CDR2 SMNVEV (reference sequence). Trimming shortened V by 8 bases and J by 4 bases, and 15 bases separated the two germline ends. The CDR3 is 13 residues long. The CDR3 spells CASSTGPRYEQYF. CDR3 nucleotides: TGTGCCAGCTCGACAGGCCCAAGGTACGAGCAGTACTTC.

This clonotype was seen only a few times. The chain recombines TRBV3-1 with TRBJ1-2, with a possible D match to TRBD1 (5 bases). Germline values: CDR1 LGHDT, CDR2 YNNKEL (reference sequence). The CDR3 runs to 14 residues. V was cut by 3 bases and J by 4 bases, with 12 bases left in between. This chain's CDR3 is CASSQGPDGYGYTF. The CDR3 coding sequence is TGTGCCAGCAGCCAGGGGCCCGACGGCTATGGCTACACCTTC. The full variable domain, rest sourced from reference TRBV3-1 and TRBJ1-2, is DTAVSQTPKYLVTQMGNDKSIKCEQNLGHDTMYWYKQDSKKFLKIMFSYNNKELIINETVPNRFSPKSPDKAHLNLHINSLELGDSAVYFCASSQGPDGYGYTFGSGTRLTVV.

This clonotype was observed a handful of times. This chain links TRBV12-3 or TRBV12-4 with TRBJ2-7; unclear D gene. The CDR3 is 14 amino acids. V was pared by 3 bases and J by 2 bases, with 11 bases between. CDR3 sequence (DNA): TGTGCCAGCAGTTTCCGACGTGGAGCCTACGAGCAGTACTTC. It is translated as CASSFRRGAYEQYF.

There are a few counts of this clonotype. The V call is TRBV7-6, the J call TRBJ2-1, with TRBD2 identical over 10 bases. The CDR3 is 15 residues long. The ends lost 5 bases at V and 4 bases at J; junction bases unmatched: 5. Germline values: CDR1 SGHVS, CDR2 FNYEAQ. Written as DNA, the CDR3 is TGTGCCAGCAGCCGCGGGGGACTAGCGTACAATGAGCAGTTCTTC. This sequence encodes CASSRGGLAYNEQFF.

This rearrangement joins TRBV7-6 to TRBJ2-7; D remains unclear. The CDR3 has 13 amino acids. V dropped 1 base and J dropped 6 bases, with 10 bases sitting between them. Germline CDR1 is SGHVS and CDR2 is FNYEAQ. DNA of the CDR3: TGTGCCAGCAGCTTAGAAATACCAACCGAGCAGTACTTC. This sequence encodes CASSLEIPTEQYF. The full variable domain, rest sourced from reference TRBV7-6 and TRBJ2-7, is GAGVSQSPRYKVTKRGQDVALRCDPISGHVSLYWYRQALGQGPEFLTYFNYEAQQDKSGLPNDRFSAERPEGSISTLTIQRTEQRDSAMYRCASSLEIPTEQYFGPGTRLTVT.